Sequencing of this T cell receptor beta chain was carried out in a study of OX40 agonist ivuxolimab in advanced cancers. Study information: A mean age of around 63 years, range roughly 23 to 85, was recorded, and 80% to 90% were male.

Profiling relied on immunoSEQ multiplex PCR, and the TCRdb table lists in-frame clones only, not all of them. Of over 65,000 clones in the sample, under 95% were seen once. The CDR3 runs 16 residues. The V gene end was trimmed by 1 base and the J gene end by 4 bases; junction bases not matched to a gene: 6. Germline V gene sequence: CDR1 SGHVS, CDR2 FQNEAQ. The chain uses TRBV7-8 and TRBJ2-3; 9 bases are a match to TRBD2. The TCR sequence derives from an adult with an advanced solid tumor such as melanoma, head and neck, liver or kidney cancer. The sequencing used CD4+ or CD8+ T cells sorted from blood, collected in a trial of the OX40 agonist ivuxolimab. The CDR3: CASSLVQRGASDTQYF. The CDR3 nucleotides read TGTGCCAGCAGCTTAGTCCAGCGGGGGGCCTCAGATACGCAGTATTTT.